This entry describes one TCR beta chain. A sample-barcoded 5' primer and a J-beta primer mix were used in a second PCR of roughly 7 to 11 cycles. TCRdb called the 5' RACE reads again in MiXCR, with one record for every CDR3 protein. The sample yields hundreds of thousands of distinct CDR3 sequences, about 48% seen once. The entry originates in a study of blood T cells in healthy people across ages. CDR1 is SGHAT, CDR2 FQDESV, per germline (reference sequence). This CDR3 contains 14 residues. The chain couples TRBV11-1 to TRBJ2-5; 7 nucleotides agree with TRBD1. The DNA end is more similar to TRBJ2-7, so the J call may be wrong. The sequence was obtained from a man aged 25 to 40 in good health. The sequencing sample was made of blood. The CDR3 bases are TGTGCCAGCAGCGGCTGGGACAGAGCCTACGAGCAGTACTTC. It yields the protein CASSGWDRAYEQYF.